Below, 32 T cell receptor beta chains from the same sample are listed, as sequenced in a study of response to subunit inactivated influenza vaccine. TCRdb reprocessed the RT-PCR reads with MiXCR, giving one entry per CDR3 protein. The sample holds around 320,000 distinct CDR3 sequences, around 20% seen once. The sample in question was PBMCs from blood, obtained less than 22 months after vaccination. The source of these receptors is a man in his fifties or sixties who received an inactivated influenza vaccine.

Only a few counts were recorded for this clonotype. This sequence joins TRBV27 and TRBJ1-5, with D tentatively TRBD1 (6 bases). The germline V and J ends were trimmed by 1 base and 6 bases, with 13 bases remaining between them. There are 15 residues in the CDR3. CDR1 and CDR2 from the germline V gene are MNHEY and SMNVEV (reference sequence). CDR3 loop: CASSLYAGAGQPQHF. In DNA form, the CDR3 reads TGTGCCAGCAGTTTATATGCAGGGGCGGGTCAGCCCCAGCATTTT.

The table lists this clonotype with many counts. This rearrangement joins TRBV20-1 to TRBJ1-1; 8 nucleotides agree with TRBD1. CDR3 length equals 13 residues. Trimming cost V 6 bases and J 10 bases; bases outside gene matches: 13. Per germline, CDR1 DFQATT and CDR2 SNEGSKA (reference sequence). The CDR3 coding sequence is TGCAGTGCAAAACCCGGGACAGGCTCGCGAGCTTTCTTT. Its translation is CSAKPGTGSRAFF.

The rearrangement links TRBV12-3 or TRBV12-4 to TRBJ2-1, with 9 nucleotides matching TRBD2. With 10 bases clipped from V and 6 bases from J, the junction kept 10 bases outside the gene matches. CDR3 size: 14 residues. The CDR3 here is CATLRISGSNEQFF. CDR3 DNA: TGTGCCACCCTCAGGATTAGCGGGAGCAATGAGCAGTTCTTC.

CDR3 amino acids: CASSQPLRSGNTIYF. The CDR3 coding sequence is TGCGCCAGCAGCCAGCCTCTCCGCTCTGGAAACACCATATATTTT. The chain links TRBV4-1 to TRBJ1-3; D gene uncertain. V lost 3 bases and J lost 0, with 9 bases in between. The CDR3 totals 15 residues. Germline values: CDR1 MGHRA, CDR2 YSYEKL.

There are a few counts of this clonotype. The chain has TRBV29-1 and TRBJ1-1, with 7 bases lining up with TRBD1. Unmatched junction bases numbered 9, after V lost 6 bases and J lost 2 bases. CDR3 length: 14 amino acids. Germline-derived CDR1 and CDR2 are SQVTM and ANQGSEA. The CDR3 region is CSVSTGQFNTEAFF. CDR3 bases: TGCAGCGTGTCCACGGGACAGTTCAACACTGAAGCTTTCTTT.

This chain connects TRBV3-1 to TRBJ1-1, with unresolved D. Germline CDR1 is LGHDT and CDR2 is YNNKEL (reference sequence). CDR3 size: 14 residues. V lost 1 base and J lost 2, with 8 bases in between. CDR3 DNA sequence: TGTGCCAGCAGCCAAGGCCAGTTAAACACTGAAGCTTTCTTT. Encoded protein: CASSQGQLNTEAFF. The complete variable domain, with remaining parts taken from reference TRBV3-1 and TRBJ1-1, reads DTAVSQTPKYLVTQMGNDKSIKCEQNLGHDTMYWYKQDSKKFLKIMFSYNNKELIINETVPNRFSPKSPDKAHLNLHINSLELGDSAVYFCASSQGQLNTEAFFGQGTRLTVV.

The chain joins TRBV14 to TRBJ1-1, with D hard to call. Trimming removed 2 bases from V and 0 bases from J, with 4 bases in between. The CDR3 has 13 amino acids. Germline loops: CDR1 SGHDN, CDR2 FVKESK. CDR3 amino acids: CASSQIMNTEAFF. In DNA, the CDR3 is TGTGCCAGCAGCCAAATAATGAACACTGAAGCTTTCTTT.

This clonotype was recorded once. The missing conserved phenylalanine or tryptophan at the end of this CDR3 makes a read error likely. The chain combines TRBV20-1 with TRBJ2-1; 10 nucleotides match TRBD2. V was clipped by 1 base and J by 4 bases; unmatched bases: 4. Germline CDR1 is DFQATT and CDR2 is SNEGSKA (reference sequence). There are 15 residues in the CDR3. CDR3 nucleotide sequence: TGCAGTGCTAGAGCGGCTAGCGGGGGTTACAATGAGCAGTTCATC. Translated: CSARAASGGYNEQFI.

At least ten counts were recorded for this clonotype. The gene calls are TRBV7-2 and TRBJ1-1, with TRBD1 matching over 10 bases. Losses at the gene ends were 1 base for V and 11 bases for J; bases not matched to a gene: 7. This CDR3 has 14 residues. Per germline, CDR1 SGHTA and CDR2 FQGNSA. CDR3 residues: CASSLVLGQGRAFF. CDR3 nucleotides: TGTGCCAGCAGCTTAGTCCTGGGACAGGGGCGGGCTTTCTTT.

This clonotype was seen more than once but under ten times. This chain joins TRBV10-3 and TRBJ1-4, with TRBD1 as a possible D gene (6 bases). CDR3 length equals 16 residues. Trimming took 2 bases from V and 5 from J, leaving 15 bases between them. Germline V gene lookup returns CDR1 ENHRY and CDR2 SYGVKD. The CDR3 nucleotides are TGTGCCATCAGTGAGAAGGCGGCAGGGGTAAATGAAAAACTGTTTTTT. This encodes CAISEKAAGVNEKLFF.

V is TRBV11-3 and J is TRBJ2-7, with D perhaps given as TRBD1 or TRBD2 (5 bases each). With 1 base removed from V and 0 bases from J, the gap between germline ends came to 7 bases. The CDR3 contains 14 residues. Germline assignment: CDR1 SGHNT and CDR2 YENEEA. CDR3 DNA: TGTGCCAGCAGCTTAGGGGACGGCTCCTACGAGCAGTACTTC. Protein sequence: CASSLGDGSYEQYF.

This clonotype was seen ten or more times. V gene TRBV7-2 combines with J gene TRBJ2-7; D gene ambiguous. CDR1 is SGHTA, CDR2 FQGNSA, per germline. The CDR3 is made up of 11 amino acids. Between the trimmed V and J ends, which lost 3 bases and 4 bases, there was a span of 4 bases. The DNA of the CDR3 is TGTGCCAGCAGCTTCGCATACGAGCAGTACTTC. It translates to CASSFAYEQYF.

This clonotype was found a few times. The chain joins TRBV4-1 to TRBJ1-4; D perhaps matches TRBD1 (5 bases). V shed 5 bases and J shed 3 bases, with 13 bases lying between them. The CDR3 sequence is 15 residues long. Germline CDR1 reads MGHRA; CDR2 reads YSYEKL. CDR3: CASSSNRGANEKLFF. DNA for the CDR3: TGCGCCAGCAGCTCCAACCGAGGGGCTAATGAAAAACTGTTTTTT.

The sample holds many counts of this clonotype. V and J are TRBV20-1 and TRBJ1-1; perhaps TRBD1 as D (5 bases). This CDR3 comprises 12 residues. Per germline, CDR1 DFQATT and CDR2 SNEGSKA (reference sequence). Trimming took off 4 bases at V and 1 base at J, with 7 bases between the two ends. CDR3 region: CSAMGPNTEAFF. The CDR3 nucleotides are TGCAGTGCTATGGGGCCGAACACTGAAGCTTTCTTT.

The genes are TRBV6-1 and TRBJ1-5; D unclear. V lost 6 bases and J lost 4, with 13 bases in between. This CDR3 has 14 residues. Germline loops: CDR1 MNHNS, CDR2 SASEGT. CDR3 in amino acids: CASRRGRHNQPQHF. DNA for the CDR3: TGTGCCAGCAGGCGAGGCCGGCATAATCAGCCCCAGCATTTT.

The V call is TRBV4-2, the J call TRBJ2-5; 7 bases are a match to TRBD2. V was pared by 1 base and J by 4 bases, with 9 bases of the junction left unmatched. The CDR3 runs 16 residues. The germline CDR1 and CDR2 sequences are LGHNA and YNFKEQ. Written as DNA, the CDR3 is TGTGCCAGCAGCCAAGTGGGGCAGGGAGGGCCAGAGACCCAGTACTTC. Translation: CASSQVGQGGPETQYF.

This chain connects TRBV20-1 to TRBJ2-2; TRBD1 might be the D (6 bases). Trimming left V 6 bases short and J 6 bases short, with 17 bases between. In germline, CDR1 is DFQATT, CDR2 SNEGSKA (reference sequence). The CDR3 consists of 14 residues. The CDR3 loop is CSARTDTRSGELFF. The CDR3, as DNA: TGCAGTGCAAGGACAGATACCCGGTCCGGGGAGCTGTTTTTT.

The gene calls are TRBV3-1 and TRBJ1-4, with no clear D. Germline V gives CDR1 LGHDT, CDR2 YNNKEL (reference sequence). V was trimmed by 4 bases and J by 0 bases, leaving 15 bases between them. The CDR3 has 17 residues. This CDR3 is CASSPRLFLATNEKLFF. CDR3 nucleotide sequence: TGTGCCAGCAGCCCCCGGCTTTTCCTTGCAACTAATGAAAAACTGTTTTTT. Filled out from reference TRBV3-1 and TRBJ1-4, the complete variable domain reads DTAVSQTPKYLVTQMGNDKSIKCEQNLGHDTMYWYKQDSKKFLKIMFSYNNKELIINETVPNRFSPKSPDKAHLNLHINSLELGDSAVYFCASSPRLFLATNEKLFFGSGTQLSVL.

The chain employs TRBV10-3 and TRBJ1-5, with D hard to call. This CDR3 is built from 13 residues. With 0 bases removed from V and 7 bases from J, the gap between germline ends came to 7 bases. CDR1 and CDR2 from the germline V gene are ENHRY and SYGVKD. This CDR3 is CAISESESQPQHF. The CDR3, as DNA: TGTGCCATCAGTGAGTCGGAGTCCCAGCCCCAGCATTTT.

The sample holds many counts of this clonotype. The chain links TRBV7-2 to TRBJ1-1; possible D gene TRBD1, 6 bases. V lost 5 bases, J lost 3 bases, and 13 bases lay in between. Per germline, CDR1 SGHTA and CDR2 FQGNSA. The CDR3 is made up of 14 amino acids. The CDR3 coding sequence is TGTGCCAGCAGCCCCTTCGGACAGTACACTGAAGCTTTCTTT. This translates into CASSPFGQYTEAFF.

This chain connects TRBV7-8 to TRBJ2-4; tentatively, D is TRBD2 (6 bases). V was clipped by 0 bases and J by 6 bases, with 6 bases between them. Per the germline V gene, CDR1 is SGHVS and CDR2 is FQNEAQ. The CDR3 spans 13 residues. CDR3 region: CASSLAGGNIQYF. For the CDR3, the DNA is TGTGCCAGCAGCTTAGCCGGGGGAAACATTCAGTACTTC.

This clonotype was seen ten or more times. One junction end does not reproduce the germline sequence, and a read error may be involved. The V call is TRBV5-1, the J call TRBJ1-1; D possibly corresponds to TRBD1 (5 bases). Per germline, CDR1 SGHRS and CDR2 YFSETQ. The CDR3 runs 14 residues. The CDR3 spells CASSLSGGNTEAFF. In nucleotides, the CDR3 is TGTGCCAGCAGCTTGTCGGGGGGAAACACTGAAGCTTTCTTT.

This clonotype was counted between two and nine times. This chain's CDR3 is CASSTTGLAGGAYEQYF. Written as DNA, the CDR3 is TGCGCCAGCTCAACCACCGGGCTAGCGGGAGGAGCCTACGAGCAGTACTTC. The J gene is TRBJ2-7, the V gene TRBV5-1, with 11 bases aligning to TRBD2. V lost 7 bases and J lost 2; bases outside the gene matches: 14. Germline assignment: CDR1 SGHRS and CDR2 YFSETQ. The CDR3 runs 17 residues.

The table lists this clonotype with a few counts. The V and J genes are TRBV6-5 and TRBJ2-1; D gene uncertain. CDR3 length equals 15 residues. Germline assignment: CDR1 MNHEY and CDR2 SVGAGI. The V end lost 4 bases, the J end lost 12 bases, and 22 bases lay between the germline ends. The chain's CDR3 is CASSFGSFSTPTQFF. DNA for the CDR3: TGTGCCAGCAGTTTTGGATCGTTCTCGACCCCTACGCAGTTCTTC.

CDR3 nucleotides: TGCAGTGCCCCAATGGGGTACACTGAAGCTTTCTTT. Translating it yields CSAPMGYTEAFF. The V call is TRBV20-1, the J call TRBJ1-1; D unresolved. Trimming shortened V by 6 bases and J by 3 bases, and 11 bases separated the two germline ends. Germline CDR1 DFQATT, CDR2 SNEGSKA (reference sequence). This CDR3 spans 12 amino acids.

The CDR3 DNA follows: TGTGCCAGCTACGGGGGCCTGGGCGAGCAGTACTTC. This gives the protein CASYGGLGEQYF. This chain links TRBV6-6 with TRBJ2-7; D may match TRBD1 or TRBD2 (6 bases each). The CDR3 is 12 amino acids. Trimming stripped 8 bases from V and 6 bases from J, with 14 bases between. Germline V lookup: CDR1 MNHNY, CDR2 SVGAGI (reference sequence).

This clonotype was counted ten times or more. The V gene is TRBV12-3 or TRBV12-4, the J gene TRBJ1-2; perhaps TRBD1 as D (6 bases). V shed 2 bases and J shed 6 bases, with 7 bases lying between them. This CDR3 region has 12 residues. The CDR3: CASSLTGNGYTF. The CDR3 DNA is TGTGCCAGCAGTTTAACAGGGAATGGCTACACCTTC.

This clonotype was detected only a few times. The CDR3 sequence: CASSEILPAGGVNGYTF. In nucleotides, the CDR3 is TGTGCCAGCAGTGAAATCCTCCCCGCAGGGGGCGTTAATGGCTACACCTTC. The chain joins TRBV2 to TRBJ1-2; 8 nucleotides line up with TRBD1. Germline V CDR1 and CDR2: SNHLY, FYNNEI. The CDR3 runs to 17 residues. V dropped 2 bases and J dropped 6; count of bases not matched to a gene: 14.

V usage is TRBV6-2 or TRBV6-3 and J usage is TRBJ2-7; 10 nucleotides match TRBD2. This CDR3 has 15 amino acids. Germline CDR1 is MNHEY and CDR2 is SVGEGT. Unmatched junction bases numbered 7, after V lost 5 bases and J lost 3 bases. This CDR3 is CASSQVGLADYEQYF. CDR3 in DNA: TGTGCCAGCAGTCAGGTTGGACTAGCGGACTACGAGCAGTACTTC.

This clonotype was observed many times. CDR3 nucleotide sequence: TGTGCCAGCAGCCGAGGGACGGATCAGCCCCAGCATTTT. It encodes CASSRGTDQPQHF. V usage is TRBV7-9 and J usage is TRBJ1-5; D might be TRBD1 (5 bases). Germline V gives CDR1 SEHNR, CDR2 FQNEAQ (reference sequence). The CDR3 runs 13 residues. Between the trimmed V and J ends, which lost 5 bases and 5 bases, there was a span of 10 bases.

The rearrangement links TRBV3-1 to TRBJ1-6; D possibly corresponds to TRBD1 (6 bases). The CDR3 consists of 16 residues. CDR1 is LGHDT and CDR2 is YNNKEL in the germline V gene (reference sequence). Deletions cut 4 bases from V and 0 bases from J, with 10 bases between. In DNA, the CDR3 is TGTGCCAGCAGCCGGACAGAGAGCTCCTATAATTCACCCCTCCACTTT. It yields the protein CASSRTESSYNSPLHF.

This clonotype showed up just a few times. The chain's CDR3 is CASGSNYGYTF. DNA for the CDR3: TGTGCCAGCGGATCTAACTATGGCTACACCTTC. The chain couples TRBV6-2 or TRBV6-3 to TRBJ1-2; D is ambiguous. The CDR3 totals 11 residues. V lost 8 bases and J 0 bases, leaving 4 bases between the germline ends. Germline V gene lookup returns CDR1 MNHEY and CDR2 SVGEGT.